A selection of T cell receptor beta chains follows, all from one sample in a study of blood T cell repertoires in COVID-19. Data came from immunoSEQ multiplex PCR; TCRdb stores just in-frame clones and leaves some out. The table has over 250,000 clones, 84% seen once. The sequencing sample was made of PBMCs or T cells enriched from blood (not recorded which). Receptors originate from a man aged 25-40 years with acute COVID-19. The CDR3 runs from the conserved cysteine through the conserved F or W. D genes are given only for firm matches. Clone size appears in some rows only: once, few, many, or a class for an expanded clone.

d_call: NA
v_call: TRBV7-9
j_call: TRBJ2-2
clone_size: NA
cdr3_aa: CASSLKLMNTGELFF
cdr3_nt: TGTGCCAGCAGCTTGAAGCTCATGAACACCGGGGAGCTGTTTTTT

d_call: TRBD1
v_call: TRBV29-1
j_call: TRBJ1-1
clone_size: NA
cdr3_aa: CSVEGDRLEAFF
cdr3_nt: TGCAGCGTTGAGGGGGACAGACTTGAAGCTTTCTTT

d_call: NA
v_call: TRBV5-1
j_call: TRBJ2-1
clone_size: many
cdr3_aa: CASSLVGDEQFF
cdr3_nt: TGTGCCAGCAGCTTGGTAGGGGATGAGCAGTTCTTC

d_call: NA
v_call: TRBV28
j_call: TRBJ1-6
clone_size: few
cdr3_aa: CASSPPDMNVESPLHF
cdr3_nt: TGTGCCAGCAGTCCACCGGACATGAATGTAGAATCACCCCTCCACTTT

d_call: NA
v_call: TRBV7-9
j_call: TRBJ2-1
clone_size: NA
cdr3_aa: CASSLGASQFF
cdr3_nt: TGTGCCAGCAGCTTGGGAGCTAGTCAGTTCTTC

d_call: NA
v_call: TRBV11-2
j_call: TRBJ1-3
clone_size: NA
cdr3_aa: CASREGAGNTIYF
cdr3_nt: TGTGCCAGCAGAGAGGGAGCTGGAAACACCATATATTTT

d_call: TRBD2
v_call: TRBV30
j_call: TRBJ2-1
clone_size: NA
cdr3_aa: CAWSETSGYYNEQFF
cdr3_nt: TGTGCCTGGAGTGAGACTAGCGGATACTACAATGAGCAGTTCTTC

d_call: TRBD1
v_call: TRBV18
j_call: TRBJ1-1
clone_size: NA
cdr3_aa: CASSPTGGTEAFF
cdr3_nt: TGTGCCAGCTCCCCGACAGGGGGCACTGAAGCTTTCTTT

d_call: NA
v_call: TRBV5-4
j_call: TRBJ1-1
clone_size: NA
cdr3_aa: CASSLGTAGRTFF
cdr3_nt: TGTGCCAGCAGCTTGGGTACGGCAGGAAGGACTTTCTTT

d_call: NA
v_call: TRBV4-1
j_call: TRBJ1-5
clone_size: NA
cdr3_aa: CASSQVPWRAGPQPQHF
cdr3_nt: TGCGCCAGCAGCCAAGTCCCGTGGAGGGCAGGGCCTCAGCCCCAGCATTTT

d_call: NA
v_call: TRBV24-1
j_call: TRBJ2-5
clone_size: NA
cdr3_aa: CATGEGGEETQYF
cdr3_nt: TGTGCCACCGGGGAGGGGGGCGAAGAGACCCAGTACTTC

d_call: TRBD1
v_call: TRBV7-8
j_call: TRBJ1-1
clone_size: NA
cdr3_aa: CASSLAVRGQSLAFF
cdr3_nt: TGTGCCAGCAGCTTAGCAGTCAGGGGGCAATCTTTAGCTTTCTTT

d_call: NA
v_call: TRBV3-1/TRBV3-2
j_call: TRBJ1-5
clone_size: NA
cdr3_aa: CASSQDPGGNQPQHF
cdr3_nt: TGTGCCAGCAGCCAAGATCCGGGGGGCAATCAGCCCCAGCATTTT

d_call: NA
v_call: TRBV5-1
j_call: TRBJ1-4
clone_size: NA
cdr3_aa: CASSPSSARRGEKLFF
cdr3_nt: TGTGCCAGCAGCCCTTCCTCGGCTCGGAGAGGGGAAAAACTGTTTTTT

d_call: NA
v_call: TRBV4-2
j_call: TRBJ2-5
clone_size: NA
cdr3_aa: CASSPEGLQETQYF
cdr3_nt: TGTGCCAGCAGCCCGGAGGGGTTACAAGAGACCCAGTACTTC

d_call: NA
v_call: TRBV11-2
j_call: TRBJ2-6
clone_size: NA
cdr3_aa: CASSSPMAPPLSGANVLTF
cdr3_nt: TGTGCCAGCAGCTCTCCGATGGCCCCTCCGCTCTCTGGGGCCAACGTCCTGACTTTC

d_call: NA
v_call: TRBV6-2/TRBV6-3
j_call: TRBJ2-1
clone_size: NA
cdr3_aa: CASSYANAAGYYNEQFF
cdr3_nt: TGTGCCAGCAGTTACGCGAACGCGGCGGGATACTACAATGAGCAGTTCTTC

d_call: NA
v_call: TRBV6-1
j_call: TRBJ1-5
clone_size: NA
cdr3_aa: CASSSRENSNQPQHF
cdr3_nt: TGTGCCAGCAGTTCCCGGGAGAATAGCAATCAGCCCCAGCATTTT

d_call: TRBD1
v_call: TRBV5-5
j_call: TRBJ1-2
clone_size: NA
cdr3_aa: CASSLLQGAVNYGYTF
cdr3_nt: TGTGCCAGCAGCTTGCTACAGGGGGCGGTTAACTATGGCTACACCTTC

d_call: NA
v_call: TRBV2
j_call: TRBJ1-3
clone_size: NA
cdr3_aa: CASSDRGIHSGNTIYF
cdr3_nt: TGTGCCAGCAGTGACCGGGGAATCCACTCTGGAAACACCATATATTTT

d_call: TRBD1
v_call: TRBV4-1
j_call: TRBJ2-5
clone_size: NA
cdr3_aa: CASSQETGGQETQYF
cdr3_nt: TGCGCCAGCAGCCAAGAGACAGGGGGCCAAGAGACCCAGTACTTC

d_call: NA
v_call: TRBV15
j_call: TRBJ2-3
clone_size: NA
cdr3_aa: CATSTSGASTDTQYF
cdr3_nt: TGTGCCACCAGCACCTCGGGAGCTTCCACAGATACGCAGTATTTT

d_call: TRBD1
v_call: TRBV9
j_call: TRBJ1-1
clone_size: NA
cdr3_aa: CASRPEDRMNTEAFF
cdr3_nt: TGTGCCAGCAGACCCGAGGACAGGATGAACACTGAAGCTTTCTTT

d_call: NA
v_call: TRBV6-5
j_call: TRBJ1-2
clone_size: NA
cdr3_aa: CATEGQSARGYTF
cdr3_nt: TGTGCCACCGAAGGACAGAGCGCTAGGGGCTACACCTTC

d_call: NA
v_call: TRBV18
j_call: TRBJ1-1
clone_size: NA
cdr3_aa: CASSNNRETEAFF
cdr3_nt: TGTGCCAGCTCAAACAACAGGGAAACTGAAGCTTTCTTT

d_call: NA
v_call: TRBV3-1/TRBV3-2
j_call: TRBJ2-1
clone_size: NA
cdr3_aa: CASSQDPGQPNSFEFF
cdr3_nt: TGTGCCAGCAGCCAAGACCCCGGACAGCCAAATTCCTTTGAGTTCTTC

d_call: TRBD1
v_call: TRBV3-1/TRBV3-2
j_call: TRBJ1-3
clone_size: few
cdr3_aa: CASSQIQGAGTIYF
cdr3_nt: TGTGCCAGCAGCCAAATACAGGGGGCAGGCACCATATATTTT

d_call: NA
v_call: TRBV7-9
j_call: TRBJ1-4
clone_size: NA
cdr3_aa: CASRPRGATNEKLFF
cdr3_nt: TGTGCCAGCAGACCCCGGGGTGCAACTAATGAAAAACTGTTTTTT